What follows are 30 T cell receptor beta chains derived from one specimen sequenced in a study of cytomegalovirus exposure and HLA in healthy donors. This PCR relied on a set of 60 Vbeta primers and 13 Jbeta primers. Repertoires were generated with immunoSEQ multiplex PCR, while TCRdb's copy carries only in-frame clones and drops some. The sample has fewer than 200,000 clones; approximately 71% are singletons. Sequenced sample: PBMCs. The receptors stem from a girl between 5 and 17 years old in good health and CMV-seronegative.

The chain links TRBV25-1 to TRBJ1-2, with D unclear. The CDR3 is 12 amino acids. Germline CDR1 and CDR2: MGHDK and SYGVNS. Trimming pared 0 bases from V and 8 bases from J, leaving 7 bases between. The CDR3 DNA sequence: TGTGCCAGCAGTGAATATGGTGGCGGCTACACCTTC. Its protein product is CASSEYGGGYTF.

CDR3 in amino acids: CASSSTSLGEQFF. The CDR3 DNA is TGTGCCAGCAGCTCTACTAGCCTGGGTGAGCAGTTCTTC. V is TRBV7-3 and J is TRBJ2-1; D perhaps matches TRBD2 (6 bases). The germline V gene has CDR1 SGHTA and CDR2 FQGTGA. The CDR3 contains 13 residues. Trimming shortened V by 4 bases and J by 9 bases, and 13 bases separated the two germline ends. Variable domain in full (rest from reference TRBV7-3 and TRBJ2-1): GAGVSQTPSNKVTEKGKYVELRCDPISGHTALYWYRQSLGQGPEFLIYFQGTGAADDSGLPNDRFFAVRPEGSVSTLKIQRTERGDSAVYLCASSSTSLGEQFFGPGTRLTVL.

The chain links TRBV2 to TRBJ1-2; TRBD1 might be the D (5 bases). The ends were cut back, 6 bases at V and 4 bases at J, with 15 bases in the middle. The CDR3 has 14 amino acids. Germline lookup yields CDR1 SNHLY and CDR2 FYNNEI. The DNA for the CDR3 is TGTGCCAGCAGGGCCGGGGCGGGAGTCTATGGCTACACCTTC. It encodes CASRAGAGVYGYTF.

The chain joins TRBV12-5 to TRBJ1-5; D possibly corresponds to TRBD1 (5 bases). The CDR3 runs to 17 residues. V was shortened by 4 bases and J by 7 bases, with 23 bases between the two germline ends. From germline, CDR1 is LGHNT and CDR2 FRNRAP. This CDR3 is CASGSTGGRDGRQPQHF. DNA of the CDR3: TGTGCTAGTGGTTCCACGGGTGGGAGGGACGGAAGGCAGCCCCAGCATTTT. The full variable domain, its missing parts supplied by reference TRBV12-5 and TRBJ1-5, is DARVTQTPRHKVTEMGQEVTMRCQPILGHNTVFWYRQTMMQGLELLAYFRNRAPLDDSGMPKDRFSAEMPDATLATLKIQPSEPRDSAVYFCASGSTGGRDGRQPQHFGDGTRLSIL.

This clone was observed once. The CDR3 nucleotides read TGTGCCAGCAGTCAATATTGGACAGGGAAGGACTATGGCTACACCTTC. This gives the protein CASSQYWTGKDYGYTF. The chain combines TRBV7-2 with TRBJ1-2; 8 nucleotides align to TRBD1. V lost 6 bases, J lost 3 bases, and 12 bases stayed unmatched. Germline V CDR1 and CDR2: SGHTA, FQGNSA. The CDR3 contains 16 residues.

The rearrangement links TRBV18 to TRBJ2-7, with 9 nucleotides matching TRBD1. This CDR3 is 16 amino acids long. CDR1 KGHSH and CDR2 LQKENI come from the germline V gene. V lost 5 bases to trimming and J lost 1 base; unmatched junction nucleotides: 9. The CDR3 region is CASSETRTGDSYEQYF. DNA for the CDR3: TGTGCCAGCTCAGAAACCAGGACAGGGGATTCCTACGAGCAGTACTTC.

This clone was picked up a small number of times. The chain carries TRBV27 and TRBJ2-3, with 8 bases fitting TRBD2. Germline-derived CDR1 and CDR2 are MNHEY and SMNVEV (reference sequence). The trim removed 3 bases at V and 0 bases at J, leaving 5 bases unmatched. The CDR3 is 16 residues long. The CDR3 bases are TGTGCCAGCAGTTTGCTGCGGGGGGCAAGCACAGATACGCAGTATTTT. Translating it yields CASSLLRGASTDTQYF.

The genes are TRBV19 and TRBJ2-5; 7 positions agree with TRBD1. The CDR3 has 15 amino acids. CDR1 is LNHDA, CDR2 SQIVND, per germline (reference sequence). V dropped 5 bases and J dropped 5; count of bases not matched to a gene: 11. The CDR3 coding sequence is TGTGCCAGTAGTCAAACCAAGGGGGCGCAGGAGACCCAGTACTTC. Translating gives CASSQTKGAQETQYF.

This sequence joins TRBV7-9 and TRBJ1-4, with TRBD1 identical over 9 bases. This CDR3 has 18 residues. The germline CDR1 and CDR2 sequences are SEHNR and FQNEAQ (reference sequence). The ends lost 5 bases at V and 2 bases at J; junction bases unmatched: 12. The CDR3 protein is CASSPTSGQGSTNEKLFF. CDR3 nucleotides: TGTGCCAGCAGCCCCACTTCAGGACAGGGGTCCACTAATGAAAAACTGTTTTTT. Complete variable domain (other parts from reference TRBV7-9 and TRBJ1-4): DTGVSQNPRHKITKRGQNVTFRCDPISEHNRLYWYRQTLGQGPEFLTYFQNEAQLEKSRLLSDRFSAERPKGSFSTLEIQRTEQGDSAMYLCASSPTSGQGSTNEKLFFGSGTQLSVL.

This clone occurred a few times. The J gene is TRBJ2-7, the V gene TRBV9; a possible D gene is TRBD2 (5 bases). CDR3 length equals 15 residues. Germline CDR1 and CDR2: SGDLS and YYNGEE. V was cut by 0 bases and J by 6 bases, with 16 bases left in between. The CDR3 reads CASSVAAGVLSEQYF. CDR3 bases: TGTGCCAGCAGCGTAGCTGCCGGGGTCTTGAGCGAGCAGTACTTC.

The chain recombines TRBV6-6 with TRBJ1-2, with 10 bases identical to TRBD1. CDR1 MNHNY and CDR2 SVGAGI come from the germline V gene (reference sequence). The CDR3 totals 14 residues. V gave up 6 bases and J gave up 2 bases; unmatched junction bases: 3. In DNA form, the CDR3 reads TGTGCCAGCAGCGACAGGGGGCTGAACTATGGCTACACCTTC. Its protein product is CASSDRGLNYGYTF.

This clone has just one count. The chain recombines TRBV6-1 with TRBJ1-2; 7 nucleotides agree with TRBD1. Germline CDR1 is MNHNS and CDR2 is SASEGT. Losses at the gene ends were 6 bases for V and 4 bases for J; bases not matched to a gene: 8. This CDR3 is 14 amino acids long. CDR3 nucleotides: TGTGCCAGCAGGACGGGACAGCTCCTCTATGGCTACACCTTC. It specifies CASRTGQLLYGYTF.

The chain combines TRBV15 with TRBJ2-5, with 10 bases matching TRBD2. The CDR3 consists of 16 residues. J gave up 2 bases and V 6 bases, and 9 bases lay outside the gene matches. The germline V gene has CDR1 LNHNV and CDR2 YYDKDF (reference sequence). CDR3 coding DNA: TGTGCCACCAGTGACGCGGGTAGCGGGGGGCAAGAGACCCAGTACTTC. It is translated as CATSDAGSGGQETQYF.

J is TRBJ2-5 and V is TRBV19; D gene unclear. Trimming shortened V by 4 bases and J by 2 bases, and 8 bases separated the two germline ends. The CDR3 is 13 amino acids. Germline lookup yields CDR1 LNHDA and CDR2 SQIVND (reference sequence). The CDR3 region is CASSTNIQETQYF. In nucleotides, the CDR3 is TGTGCCAGTAGTACAAACATACAAGAGACCCAGTACTTC.

The J gene is TRBJ2-5, the V gene TRBV5-1; D might be TRBD2 (6 bases). CDR1 and CDR2 (germline): SGHRS, YFSETQ. The CDR3 spans 13 residues. The germline V and J ends were trimmed by 4 bases and 12 bases, with 19 bases remaining between them. This chain's CDR3 is CASSPEEGLAEYF. CDR3 coding DNA: TGCGCCAGCAGCCCGGAGGAGGGTCTCGCCGAGTACTTC.

The V call is TRBV6-6, the J call TRBJ2-5; D remains ambiguous. Germline CDR1 and CDR2: MNHNY and SVGAGI (reference sequence). V was cut by 2 bases and J by 2 bases, with 12 bases left in between. The CDR3 is 15 residues long. Written as DNA, the CDR3 is TGTGCCAGCAGTTACCTGTTCTCGGGTCAAGAGACCCAGTACTTC. Protein product: CASSYLFSGQETQYF.

This clone was seen a few times. The chain employs TRBV5-1 and TRBJ2-3; weak D call: TRBD2 (5 bases). This CDR3 has 16 amino acids. CDR1 and CDR2 from the germline V gene are SGHRS and YFSETQ. Between the trimmed V and J ends, which lost 7 bases and 5 bases, there was a span of 23 bases. The CDR3 DNA is TGCGCCAGCTCTGAATCCCTCGTCGGAGGTCAAGATACGCAGTATTTT. Protein: CASSESLVGGQDTQYF.

The chain links TRBV5-1 to TRBJ1-1, with D uncertain. The CDR3 runs to 13 residues. The germline V and J ends were trimmed by 4 bases and 2 bases, with 9 bases remaining between them. The germline V gene encodes CDR1 SGHRS and CDR2 YFSETQ. This chain's CDR3 is CASSRQVNTEAFF. CDR3 nucleotide sequence: TGCGCCAGCAGCAGACAAGTTAACACTGAAGCTTTCTTT.

V and J are TRBV6-1 and TRBJ1-5; 7 bases agree with TRBD1. Per germline, CDR1 MNHNS and CDR2 SASEGT. The CDR3 runs to 11 residues. Here the CDR3 DNA reads TGTGTGACAGGGAACAATCAGCCCCAGCATTTT. This codes for CVTGNNQPQHF.

J is TRBJ2-5 and V is TRBV6-1, with 10 bases matching TRBD2. From germline, CDR1 is MNHNS and CDR2 SASEGT. The CDR3 has 16 residues. Trimming took 4 bases from V and 4 from J; bases not matched to a gene: 9. The DNA for the CDR3 is TGTGCCAGCAGTGCGACTAGCGGGCAATTCGGAGAGACCCAGTACTTC. This encodes CASSATSGQFGETQYF.

This clone was observed a handful of times. The CDR3 is CASSLGGVDGYTF. Here the CDR3 DNA reads TGTGCCAGCAGTTTGGGAGGGGTTGATGGCTACACCTTC. The gene calls are TRBV6-5 and TRBJ1-2; TRBD1 might be the D (5 bases). Germline values: CDR1 MNHEY, CDR2 SVGAGI. The CDR3 consists of 13 residues. V lost 4 bases and J 6 bases, leaving 12 bases between the germline ends.

In its sample, this clone was seen a few times. The chain combines TRBV30 with TRBJ1-5; D may be TRBD1 (6 bases). The CDR3 extends over 14 amino acids. In germline, CDR1 is GTSNPN, CDR2 SVGIG (reference sequence). With 0 bases removed from V and 3 bases from J, the gap between germline ends came to 9 bases. This CDR3 is CAWSVRGHNQPQHF. The CDR3 nucleotides are TGTGCCTGGAGTGTACGGGGACACAATCAGCCCCAGCATTTT.

V gene TRBV15 combines with J gene TRBJ2-3; 10 bases fit TRBD1. Trimming at V came to 0 bases and at J to 1 base, leaving 10 bases not matched to a gene. Germline loops: CDR1 LNHNV, CDR2 YYDKDF (reference sequence). The CDR3 contains 19 residues. CDR3: CATSRDPRPGTGGTDTQYF. CDR3 sequence (DNA): TGTGCCACCAGCAGAGACCCCCGGCCAGGGACAGGGGGCACAGATACGCAGTATTTT.

This clone appeared a few times. The J gene is TRBJ2-7, the V gene TRBV5-4, with 7 bases fitting TRBD2. The CDR3 is 15 residues long. V dropped 0 bases and J dropped 3; count of bases not matched to a gene: 6. Germline CDR1 reads SGHNT; CDR2 reads YYREEE (reference sequence). As DNA, the CDR3 is TGTGCCAGCAGCTTGGGGGCGGGGGAGCTCTACGAGCAGTACTTC. This gives the protein CASSLGAGELYEQYF.

V usage is TRBV29-1 and J usage is TRBJ1-1; 9 bases are a match to TRBD1. The CDR3 consists of 12 residues. Germline V gene sequence: CDR1 SQVTM, CDR2 ANQGSEA. V dropped 4 bases and J dropped 7; count of bases not matched to a gene: 4. In DNA form, the CDR3 reads TGCAGCGTTGTACAGGGGGCTGGTGAAGCTTTCTTT. This gives the protein CSVVQGAGEAFF.

The rearrangement joins TRBV27 to TRBJ1-5; D is uncertain. This CDR3 spans 13 amino acids. Trimming took off 5 bases at V and 2 bases at J, with 7 bases between the two ends. Germline assignment: CDR1 MNHEY and CDR2 SMNVEV (reference sequence). The CDR3 region has the DNA TGTGCCAGCAGTGGTAGAGGCAATCAGCCCCAGCATTTT. Translating gives CASSGRGNQPQHF.

As regards this clone: This specimen includes other DNA sequences encoding the same CDR3. V usage is TRBV7-9 and J usage is TRBJ2-5; no firm D call. Deletions cut 0 bases from V and 0 bases from J, with 8 bases between. Looked up from germline, CDR1 is SEHNR and CDR2 is FQNEAQ (reference sequence). This CDR3 contains 15 residues. This CDR3 reads CASSLALADQETQYF. In DNA form, the CDR3 reads TGTGCCAGCAGCTTAGCGCTGGCAGACCAAGAGACCCAGTACTTC. Variable domain in full (rest from reference TRBV7-9 and TRBJ2-5): DTGVSQNPRHKITKRGQNVTFRCDPISEHNRLYWYRQTLGQGPEFLTYFQNEAQLEKSRLLSDRFSAERPKGSFSTLEIQRTEQGDSAMYLCASSLALADQETQYFGPGTRLLVL.

This clone was seen a handful of times. This chain links TRBV6-5 with TRBJ1-6, with 7 bases identical to TRBD1. The CDR3 covers 15 residues. Germline assignment: CDR1 MNHEY and CDR2 SVGAGI. Losses at the gene ends were 0 bases for V and 5 bases for J; bases not matched to a gene: 1. CDR3 bases: TGTGCCAGCAGTTACTCCGACAGGGATAATTCACCCCTCCACTTT. This translates into CASSYSDRDNSPLHF.

The CDR3 region has the DNA TGTGCCAGCTTAGAGGGCTTTCCCGGGGAGCTGTTTTTT. Translated: CASLEGFPGELFF. The chain combines TRBV6-6 with TRBJ2-2; a possible D gene is TRBD2 (5 bases). Germline lookup yields CDR1 MNHNY and CDR2 SVGAGI (reference sequence). The CDR3 spans 13 residues. V was clipped by 8 bases and J by 6 bases, with 13 bases between them.

V and J are TRBV4-1 and TRBJ1-1; TRBD1 matches at 9 bases. The CDR3 runs to 16 residues. Losses at the gene ends were 3 bases for V and 6 bases for J; bases not matched to a gene: 11. The germline V gene has CDR1 MGHRA and CDR2 YSYEKL. The CDR3 DNA sequence: TGCGCCAGCAGCCACCAGCGACAGGGGGTTCTGGCTGAAGCTTTCTTT. Protein sequence: CASSHQRQGVLAEAFF.